This TCR beta chain was recovered during a study of neoadjuvant nivolumab and ipilimumab in lung cancer. Study-level results: TCR richness and clonality were higher in tumors than adjacent uninvolved lung. A small number of samples were TCR sequenced.

Only in-frame clones appear in the TCRdb table, and some are missing; sequencing was by immunoSEQ multiplex PCR. The data hold 8,500 to 10,000 clones, with roughly four fifths observed a single time. As to this clone: Its antigen is not known.

V lost 0 bases and J 0 bases, leaving 3 bases between the germline ends. Germline values: CDR1 SGDLS, CDR2 YYNGEE. This CDR3 has 13 residues. The V call is TRBV9, the J call TRBJ1-1; D remains ambiguous. The source material was tumor tissue, sampled after neoadjuvant nivolumab, alone or with ipilimumab, at or shortly before surgery. This TCR came from an adult with non-small cell lung cancer. Some clones in this sample may be carry-over from other donors' samples. CDR3 nucleotide sequence: TGTGCCAGCAGCGTAGGAATGAACACTGAAGCTTTCTTT. It yields the protein CASSVGMNTEAFF.